The 15 T cell receptor beta chains below were found in one sample sequenced in a study of ipilimumab plus nivolumab after autologous stem cell transplantation. Some clones are missing from TCRdb's copy, which holds only in-frame ones; the method was immunoSEQ multiplex PCR. The top ten hold over 15% of the sample, which has about 9,300 clones, 60% to 75% seen once. The sample consisted of PBMCs, taken in a trial of ipilimumab plus nivolumab as post-transplant consolidation. These receptors originate from a female donor with multiple myeloma.

Only one count was recorded for this clone. The chain recombines TRBV28 with TRBJ2-4; possible D gene TRBD1, 6 bases. The CDR3 length is 15 residues. The germline gives CDR1 MDHEN, CDR2 SYDVKM. Trimming removed 5 bases at V and 2 bases at J, with 13 bases between. The DNA for the CDR3 is TGTGCCAGCAGTACCAACGGACAGTCCAAAAACATTCAGTACTTC. This codes for CASSTNGQSKNIQYF.

V gene TRBV29-1 combines with J gene TRBJ2-1, with D unresolved. The V end was cut by 3 bases, the J end by 0 bases, with 6 bases between. The CDR3 extends over 13 amino acids. Germline V gene sequence: CDR1 SQVTM, CDR2 ANQGSEA. In nucleotides, the CDR3 is TGCAGCGTTGAGACGCTCTCCTACAATGAGCAGTTCTTC. Amino acids: CSVETLSYNEQFF.

The rearrangement joins TRBV28 to TRBJ1-1, with D perhaps TRBD1 (6 bases). Germline V gene sequence: CDR1 MDHEN, CDR2 SYDVKM. Trimming took 8 bases from V and 3 from J, leaving 16 bases between them. The CDR3 runs to 14 residues. As DNA, the CDR3 is TGTGCCAGCGGCCTGGGGGCAGGGGACACTGAAGCTTTCTTT. This gives the protein CASGLGAGDTEAFF.

The rearrangement uses TRBV5-1 and TRBJ1-5; possibly TRBD1 for D (6 bases). CDR3 size: 15 residues. Trimming removed 0 bases from V and 6 bases from J, with 13 bases in between. CDR1 is SGHRS, CDR2 YFSETQ, per germline. The CDR3: CASSLVGGAGQPQHF. For the CDR3, the DNA is TGCGCCAGCAGCTTGGTGGGGGGCGCGGGTCAGCCCCAGCATTTT.

CDR3 coding DNA: TGTGCCATCAAATCTCTAGCGGATACCCACGAGCAGTACTTC. This encodes CAIKSLADTHEQYF. The chain uses TRBV10-3 and TRBJ2-7, with 7 nucleotides matching TRBD2. The CDR3 is 14 residues long. The V and J ends lost 7 bases and 5 bases, in that order; junction bases with no gene match: 11. CDR1 is ENHRY and CDR2 is SYGVKD in the germline V gene.

This clone was seen a few times. The chain joins TRBV4-1 to TRBJ2-1; 10 bases align to TRBD2. Per germline, CDR1 MGHRA and CDR2 YSYEKL. CDR3 length: 15 residues. The V gene end was trimmed by 6 bases and the J gene end by 6 bases; junction bases not matched to a gene: 8. This CDR3 reads CASRLEREGLNEQFF. DNA for the CDR3: TGCGCCAGCAGGCTCGAGCGGGAGGGCCTCAATGAGCAGTTCTTC.

This chain joins TRBV4-3 and TRBJ2-1; D is uncertain. The CDR3 is made up of 18 amino acids. Germline CDR1 and CDR2: LGHNA and YSLEER. V lost 1 base and J 8 bases, leaving 24 bases between the germline ends. CDR3 sequence (DNA): TGCGCCAGCAGCCAAGGCAGGATTGGACGGTTTCAGATGCATGAGCAGTTCTTC. Its translation: CASSQGRIGRFQMHEQFF.

This clone has only a few counts. The chain carries TRBV5-1 and TRBJ2-7, with TRBD1 matching over 8 bases. Germline assignment: CDR1 SGHRS and CDR2 YFSETQ. The J segment lost 3 bases and the V segment lost 3 bases, leaving 5 bases of the junction unmatched. The CDR3 is 14 amino acids. CDR3 sequence: CASSSGQANYEQYF. In nucleotides, the CDR3 is TGCGCCAGCAGCTCGGGACAGGCAAACTACGAGCAGTACTTC. Supplemented by reference TRBV5-1 and TRBJ2-7, the full variable domain reads KAGVTQTPRYLIKTRGQQVTLSCSPISGHRSVSWYQQTPGQGLQFLFEYFSETQRNKGNFPGRFSGRQFSNSRSEMNVSTLELGDSALYLCASSSGQANYEQYFGPGTRLTVT.

This clone was counted only a few times. The chain combines TRBV11-2 with TRBJ2-3, with D perhaps TRBD1 or TRBD2 (6 bases each). Trimming took 0 bases from V and 0 from J, leaving 16 bases between them. The CDR3 runs to 18 residues. Germline CDR1 reads SGHAT; CDR2 reads FQNNGV. CDR3 in DNA: TGTGCCAGCAGCTTAGAAAGGAGGTGGGGGGCTAGCACAGATACGCAGTATTTT. Its protein product is CASSLERRWGASTDTQYF.

V is TRBV28 and J is TRBJ2-3; D is undetermined. The germline gives CDR1 MDHEN, CDR2 SYDVKM. CDR3 size: 16 residues. V lost 4 bases to trimming and J lost 3 bases, with 17 bases between them. The chain's CDR3 is CASSSPGERRTDTQYF. Written as DNA, the CDR3 is TGTGCCAGCAGTTCCCCCGGCGAAAGAAGAACAGATACGCAGTATTTT. The whole variable domain, filled in from reference TRBV28 and TRBJ2-3, reads DVKVTQSSRYLVKRTGEKVFLECVQDMDHENMFWYRQDPGLGLRLIYFSYDVKMKEKGDIPEGYSVSREKKERFSLILESASTNQTSMYLCASSSPGERRTDTQYFGPGTRLTVL.

J is TRBJ2-7 and V is TRBV7-8; D is ambiguous. Germline-derived CDR1 and CDR2 are SGHVS and FQNEAQ. Trimming stripped 5 bases from V and 7 bases from J, with 12 bases between. This CDR3 spans 12 amino acids. CDR3 in amino acids: CASSLRVGEQYF. CDR3 nucleotide sequence: TGTGCCAGCAGCCTCCGGGTGGGGGAGCAGTACTTC.

This chain uses TRBV27 with TRBJ2-5, with 12 positions matching TRBD2. The CDR3 is 15 amino acids. V trimming: 5 bases; J trimming: 4 bases; junction bases outside the gene matches: 5. Germline assignment: CDR1 MNHEY and CDR2 SMNVEV (reference sequence). The CDR3 region has the DNA TGTGCCAGCAGTCCCCCGGGACTAGCGGGAGAGACCCAGTACTTC. Translating it yields CASSPPGLAGETQYF.

The count of this clone is one. The chain joins TRBV19 to TRBJ1-2; D remains ambiguous. Per germline, CDR1 LNHDA and CDR2 SQIVND (reference sequence). Trimming removed 3 bases from V and 0 bases from J, with 2 bases in between. This CDR3 has 12 residues. Written as DNA, the CDR3 is TGTGCCAGTAGTATGTCTAACTATGGCTACACCTTC. It specifies CASSMSNYGYTF.

The V call is TRBV27, the J call TRBJ2-3; no firm D call. This CDR3 spans 15 amino acids. Trimming took off 3 bases at V and 2 bases at J, with 12 bases between the two ends. CDR1 and CDR2 (germline): MNHEY, SMNVEV (reference sequence). This chain's CDR3 is CASSLAARFTDTQYF. In DNA form, the CDR3 reads TGTGCCAGCAGTTTGGCTGCCAGATTCACAGATACGCAGTATTTT.

This chain uses TRBV5-4 with TRBJ2-1; perhaps TRBD2 as D (6 bases). Deletions cut 3 bases from V and 9 bases from J, with 19 bases between. This CDR3 is 15 amino acids long. CDR1 and CDR2 (germline): SGHNT, YYREEE (reference sequence). The DNA for the CDR3 is TGTGCCAGCAGCTATGTGGCGGGATCGATCGGTGAGCAGTTCTTC. Amino acids: CASSYVAGSIGEQFF.